Listed below are T cell receptor beta chains from one sample, sequenced in a study of T-cell reconstitution after alpha-beta-depleted transplantation in children. TCRdb analysed the PCR reads with MiXCR anew, one entry per CDR3 protein. This repertoire shows fewer than 750,000 distinct CDR3 sequences, 23% found once; its top ten account for 13% to 15%. The sequences come from PBMCs, mostly from graft donor cells, collected 360 days after TCRalphabeta/CD19-depleted stem cell transplant. These TCRs come from a boy younger than two who had a stem cell transplant for acute myeloid leukemia, so the T cells may come from the graft donor. Both conserved end residues are part of each CDR3. The D gene is left open where the match is weak. Part of the rows lack a size; the others show once, few, many or a class for expanded clones.

clone_size	v_call	j_call	d_call	cdr3_nt	cdr3_aa
few	TRBV20-1	TRBJ1-5	TRBD1	TGCAGTGCTAGACCGTGGACAGGTGACGATCAGCCCCAGCATTTT	CSARPWTGDDQPQHF
.	TRBV7-2	TRBJ2-3	.	TGTGCCAGCAGCCGGAAAGGCACAGATACGCAGTATTTT	CASSRKGTDTQYF
.	TRBV6-5	TRBJ1-4	.	TGTGCCAGCAGTTCCGGGAAAACGTACGAAAAACTGTTTTTT	CASSSGKTYEKLFF
many	TRBV7-2	TRBJ1-2	.	TGTGCCAGCAGCTTAGCCCCCCGGGGCTATGGCTACACCTTC	CASSLAPRGYGYTF
.	TRBV20-1	TRBJ2-1	TRBD2	TGCAGTGCTTCACTAGCGGGGGGGCCGGGCGAGCAGTTCTTC	CSASLAGGPGEQFF
few	TRBV29-1	TRBJ2-5	TRBD2	TGCAGCGCCTCACTAGCGGGGTTAGTTGAGACCCAGTACTTC	CSASLAGLVETQYF
many	TRBV2	TRBJ2-7	.	TGTGCCAGCAGTGAAGGAAAGGGCTACGAGCAGTACTTC	CASSEGKGYEQYF
many	TRBV5-1	TRBJ2-1	.	TGCGCCAGCACAAGTAGCGGTGCTTGGAACAATGAGCAGTTCTTC	CASTSSGAWNNEQFF
few	TRBV6-2/TRBV6-3	TRBJ2-1	.	TGTGCCAGCAGTCCCAACAGGGACAATGAGCAGTTCTTC	CASSPNRDNEQFF
.	TRBV28	TRBJ2-2	TRBD2	TGTGCCAGCAGTTCCCTAGTGGGGAGGGACACCGGGGAGCTGTTTTTT	CASSSLVGRDTGELFF
few	TRBV12-3/TRBV12-4	TRBJ2-1	TRBD1	TGTGCCAGCAGTGGACGGGACAGGGGGCGCAGGTTCTTC	CASSGRDRGRRFF
.	TRBV9	TRBJ1-5	.	TGTGCCAGCAGCGCGCTAGCGGGGAGTCAGCCCCAGCATTTT	CASSALAGSQPQHF
few	TRBV7-2	TRBJ2-7	TRBD2	TGTGCCAGCAGCACCCTAGCGGGGGACGCCTACGAGCAGTACTTC	CASSTLAGDAYEQYF
.	TRBV9	TRBJ2-3	TRBD1	TGTGCCAGCAACGGACAGGGGGCTACCACAGATACGCAGTATTTT	CASNGQGATTDTQYF
many	TRBV7-3	TRBJ2-6	.	TGTGCCAGCAGCTTAGGGGTTGGGGCCAACGTCCTGACTTTC	CASSLGVGANVLTF
many	TRBV29-1	TRBJ1-5	.	TGCAGCGTTACCCTAGGTGGACCCAATCAGCCCCAGCATTTT	CSVTLGGPNQPQHF
many	TRBV12-3/TRBV12-4	TRBJ1-2	TRBD1	TGTGCCAGCAGTTCTCAAAACCGGGACAGCTATGGCTACACCTTC	CASSSQNRDSYGYTF
many	TRBV20-1	TRBJ2-3	TRBD1	TGCAGGCTTCACTTGTGGGAGACAGGGACAGATACGCAGTATTTT	CRLHLWETGTDTQYF
.	TRBV20-1	TRBJ1-1	.	TGCAGTGCTAGAGACAGCGGGAACACTGAAGCTTTCTTT	CSARDSGNTEAFF
few	TRBV7-3	TRBJ1-1	.	TGTGCCAGCAGCTTTGCGGGGGACACTGAAGCTTTCTTT	CASSFAGDTEAFF
many	TRBV12-3/TRBV12-4	TRBJ1-6	.	TGTGCCAGCACACAGGGACGGAATTCACCCCTCCACTTT	CASTQGRNSPLHF
many	TRBV7-2	TRBJ2-2	TRBD1	TGTGCCAGCAGCCGCCGGACAGGGGGTACCGGGGAGCTGTTTTTT	CASSRRTGGTGELFF
many	TRBV13	TRBJ1-1	.	TGTGCCAGCAGCTCCGAAGGGGCCACTGAAGCTTTCTTT	CASSSEGATEAFF
.	TRBV12-3/TRBV12-4	TRBJ2-5	TRBD2	TGTGCCAGCAGGTCCTCCGGGACTAGAGGTTGGGAGACCCAGTACTTC	CASRSSGTRGWETQYF
.	TRBV20-1	TRBJ2-3	.	TGCAGTGCTAGGCCTCCAATTACTAGCACAGATACGCAGTATTTT	CSARPPITSTDTQYF
many	TRBV29-1	TRBJ1-5	.	TGCAGCGTCGACGTGATAAACAATCAGCCCCAGCATTTT	CSVDVINNQPQHF
.	TRBV30	TRBJ1-2	.	TGTGCCCTGGAGATCCTCAGGGCCCTAAACTATGGCTACACCTTC	CALEILRALNYGYTF
.	TRBV15	TRBJ2-5	TRBD2	TGTGCCACCAGCAGAGACGTGGGCGGGGGAGGAGAGACCCAGTACTTC	CATSRDVGGGGETQYF
few	TRBV7-2	TRBJ2-2	.	TGTGCCAGCAGCTTAATTTCGCTCGGGACCGGGGAGCTGTTTTTT	CASSLISLGTGELFF
many	TRBV6-5	TRBJ2-3	TRBD1	TGTGCCAGCAGTTACTCGAGGGGGCCCAGCACAGATACGCAGTATTTT	CASSYSRGPSTDTQYF
.	TRBV20-1	TRBJ2-3	.	TGCAGTGCTATCCGGCCGGGTATACTCACAGATACGCAGTATTTT	CSAIRPGILTDTQYF
many	TRBV29-1	TRBJ1-1	.	TGCAGCGTTCCCGGACGGGTTAACACTGAAGCTTTCTTT	CSVPGRVNTEAFF
.	TRBV29-1	TRBJ1-2	.	TGCAGCGTTGATTCGGGGAACGGATCCGGCTACACCTTC	CSVDSGNGSGYTF
many	TRBV29-1	TRBJ2-1	.	TGCAGCGTTGCCCAGCCCCGGGACCTATCGAGCGATGAGCAGTTCTTC	CSVAQPRDLSSDEQFF
few	TRBV12-3/TRBV12-4	TRBJ2-1	.	TGTGCCAGCAGTTACCCGGCATACAATGAGCAGTTCTTC	CASSYPAYNEQFF
many	TRBV12-3/TRBV12-4	TRBJ1-1	TRBD1	TGTGCCAGCAGTTTGGGGACAGGCCCGACCACTGAAGCTTTCTTT	CASSLGTGPTTEAFF
many	TRBV27	TRBJ2-3	TRBD2	TGTGCCAGCAGTCTCAGCGGGGCCTACCCAGGCACAGATACGCAGTATTTT	CASSLSGAYPGTDTQYF
few	TRBV24-1	TRBJ2-5	TRBD1	TGTGCCACCAGTGACCACCCTTACAGTCAGGGGGCGCGCCAAGAGACCCAGTACTTC	CATSDHPYSQGARQETQYF
many	TRBV25-1	TRBJ2-1	.	TGTGCCAGCAGTGCCAAGGAGGGGGGGGGCATTAATGAGCAGTTCTTC	CASSAKEGGGINEQFF
few	TRBV7-9	TRBJ1-4	.	TGTGCCAGCAGCCTGTCGGAGTGGAGGGCTAATGAAAAACTGTTTTTT	CASSLSEWRANEKLFF
few	TRBV6-5	TRBJ2-5	.	TGTGCCAGCAGTTCGGACCCCTCAGTAGAGACCCAGTACTTC	CASSSDPSVETQYF
few	TRBV12-5	TRBJ2-3	.	TGTGCTAGTGGGGGGGGAGGACAGACATTCACAGATACGCAGTATTTT	CASGGGGQTFTDTQYF
few	TRBV5-4	TRBJ1-1	.	TGTGCCAGCAGCTTAGTCAGTAACGGGAACACTGAAGCTTTCTTT	CASSLVSNGNTEAFF
few	TRBV12-3/TRBV12-4	TRBJ1-2	.	TGTGCCAGCAGTTTGATTCAGAGCTATGGCTACACCTTC	CASSLIQSYGYTF
.	TRBV7-9	TRBJ2-5	.	TGTGCCACCCAAGGCGGGCGTGGAGAGACCCAGTACTTC	CATQGGRGETQYF
.	TRBV3-1	TRBJ1-1	.	TGTGCCAGCAGCCATCCCCCGGGGGGGACGGATAACACTGAAGCTTTCTTT	CASSHPPGGTDNTEAFF
many	TRBV28	TRBJ2-3	TRBD2	TGTGCCAGCAGTTTAATTTCTCCGGGACTAGGGTCCCCACGGTCGGCAGATACGCAGTATTTT	CASSLISPGLGSPRSADTQYF
few	TRBV18	TRBJ2-2	.	TGTGCCAGCTCACCACCAAAAGGGATCGCCGGGGAGCTGTTTTTT	CASSPPKGIAGELFF
many	TRBV5-6	TRBJ2-3	.	TGTGCCAGCAGCTTGGCGGGTCGGCTACCGCTGGGCACAGATACGCAGTATTTT	CASSLAGRLPLGTDTQYF
few	TRBV18	TRBJ2-7	TRBD1	TGTGCCAGCTCACCATATGGGACAGGCAGCTCCTACGAGCAGTACTTC	CASSPYGTGSSYEQYF
.	TRBV9	TRBJ1-3	TRBD1	TGTGCCAGCAGCGCCAGACAGGGCTCTGGAAACACCATATATTTT	CASSARQGSGNTIYF
many	TRBV20-1	TRBJ1-1	.	TGCAGTGCTAGGGGGAGGGAGGCCCTGAACACTGAAGCTTTCTTT	CSARGREALNTEAFF